The 5 T cell receptor beta chains below all came from one sample that was sequenced in a study of CD8+ T cells in alopecia areata. cDNA prepared by RNA extraction and subsequent reverse transcription served as the template for sequencing. The assay was immunoSEQ multiplex PCR, and TCRdb's table has in-frame clones only and misses some. Here the sample spans about 140,000 clones, about 60% being singletons. This specimen consisted of CD4+ T cells sorted from blood, obtained at week 0. The receptor set was obtained from a human donor with alopecia areata.

The chain couples TRBV27 to TRBJ1-1, with D tentatively TRBD1 (5 bases). The CDR3 loop spans 14 amino acids. Germline V gene lookup returns CDR1 MNHEY and CDR2 SMNVEV (reference sequence). V was clipped by 4 bases and J by 3 bases, with 12 bases between them. Here the CDR3 DNA reads TGTGCCAGCAGTTCGACGGGGGGTTACACTGAAGCTTTCTTT. Translation gives CASSSTGGYTEAFF.

The rearrangement uses TRBV2 and TRBJ2-1; D is unresolved. Trimming took off 7 bases at V and 5 bases at J, with 12 bases between the two ends. Germline lookup yields CDR1 SNHLY and CDR2 FYNNEI. The CDR3 runs 13 residues. CDR3 sequence reads: CASTLERDNEQFF. The CDR3, as DNA: TGTGCCAGCACTCTCGAAAGGGACAATGAGCAGTTCTTC.

On this clone: One end of the junction is discordant with germline, which a read error may explain. The genes are TRBV13 and TRBJ2-5, with 8 bases fitting TRBD2. Germline CDR1 is PRHDT and CDR2 is FYEKMQ (reference sequence). The CDR3 has 14 amino acids. This chain's CDR3 is CASSLGTRGETQYF. The CDR3 DNA follows: TGTGCCAGCAGCCTAGGGACTAGGGGCGAGACCCAGTACTTC.

The chain is built from TRBV2 and TRBJ1-1; the D is unclear. The germline V gene encodes CDR1 SNHLY and CDR2 FYNNEI. CDR3 length: 14 residues. Trimming cost V 4 bases and J 0 bases, with 9 bases left between them. CDR3: CASSGGGMNTEAFF. For the CDR3, the DNA is TGTGCCAGCAGTGGCGGCGGGATGAACACTGAAGCTTTCTTT.

This chain joins TRBV19 and TRBJ2-7; 7 bases match TRBD2. The germline V gene has CDR1 LNHDA and CDR2 SQIVND (reference sequence). CDR3 length: 14 amino acids. The V and J ends lost 6 bases and 5 bases, in that order; junction bases with no gene match: 10. The CDR3 protein is CASSPGREDDEQYF. CDR3 nucleotides: TGTGCCAGTAGCCCGGGGAGGGAAGACGACGAGCAGTACTTC.